This T cell receptor (beta chain) was recorded in a study of T cells in Graves' hyperthyroidism and ophthalmopathy. General study results and limits: Most thyroid-expanded clonotypes above 0.001 were also found in blood. Stable hyperthyroidism and ophthalmopathy were separated using 13 V-J signatures.

The study excluded patients with uncontrolled infection, other autoimmune disease, pregnancy or lactation. CDR1 is MNHNS and CDR2 is SASEGT in the germline V gene. V shed 3 bases and J shed 5 bases, with 5 bases lying between them. The length of the CDR3 is 11 residues. This clonotype was detected ten times or more. The antigen remains undetermined. TCR beta CDR3 regions were amplified from RNA. With the HTBI primer set, the TCR CDR3 went through a first round of RT-PCR. TCRdb called the multiplex PCR reads again in MiXCR, with one record for every CDR3 protein. The sample includes approximately 600,000 distinct CDR3 sequences, 15% to 20% of them seen just once.

This sequence was found in a woman aged 25-40 years with Graves' hyperthyroidism. The material sequenced was blood. The V call is TRBV6-1, the J call TRBJ2-7; no definite D call. As DNA, the CDR3 is TGTGCCAGCAGTGACCTAGACGAGCAGTACTTC. It translates to CASSDLDEQYF.